This T cell receptor (beta chain) was obtained from a study of shared clonotypes between healthy human individuals. Study-level background: Used for every donor were three CD4 naive, three CD4 memory, two CD8 naive and one CD8 memory plate.

In regard to this clone: Its cognate antigen is unknown.

Findings of the study overall: Clonotype sharing among donors likely depends on sequencing depth. Among the subsets, naive ones generally showed larger estimated richness than memory ones.

In the original processing: Junction-only immunoSEQ sequences carried no quality scores, so filtering differed. Data came from immunoSEQ multiplex PCR; TCRdb stores just in-frame clones and leaves some out. The DNA gave D and trimming, while V, J and clone size come from that table. Counted here are hundreds of thousands of clones, around 96% occurring once; the ten biggest clones make up less than 0.35%. This CDR3 has 15 residues. With 4 bases removed from V and 3 bases from J, the gap between germline ends came to 16 bases. Germline lookup yields CDR1 MGHRA and CDR2 YSYEKL. The receptor's source is a man under 40 in good health. The chain joins TRBV4-1 to TRBJ2-7; D might be TRBD2 (6 bases). Sequenced sample: memory CD8+ T cells sorted from blood. As for subset: CD45RO+ cells pooled with CCR7-negative TemRA cells. CDR3 coding DNA: TGCGCCAGCAGCCGGAGGGAGCGGTCCCACTACGAGCAGTACTTC. Protein: CASSRRERSHYEQYF.